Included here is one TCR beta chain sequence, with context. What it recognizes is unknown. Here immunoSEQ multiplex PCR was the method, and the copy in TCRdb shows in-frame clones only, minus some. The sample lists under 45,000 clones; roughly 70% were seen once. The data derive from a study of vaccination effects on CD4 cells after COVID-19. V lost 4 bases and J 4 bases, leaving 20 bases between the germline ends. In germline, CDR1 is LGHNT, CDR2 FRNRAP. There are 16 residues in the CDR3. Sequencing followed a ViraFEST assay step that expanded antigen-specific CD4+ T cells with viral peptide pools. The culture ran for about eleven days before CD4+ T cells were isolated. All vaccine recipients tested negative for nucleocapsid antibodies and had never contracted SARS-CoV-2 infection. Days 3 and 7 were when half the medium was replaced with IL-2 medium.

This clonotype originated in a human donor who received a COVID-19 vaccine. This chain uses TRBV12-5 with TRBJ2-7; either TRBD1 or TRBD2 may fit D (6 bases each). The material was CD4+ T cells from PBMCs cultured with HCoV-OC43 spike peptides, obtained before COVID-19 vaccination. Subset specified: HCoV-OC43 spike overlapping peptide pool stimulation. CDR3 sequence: CASGSQQGVGTYEQYF. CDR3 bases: TGTGCTAGTGGTTCCCAACAGGGCGTAGGGACTTACGAGCAGTACTTC.